The next 10 T cell receptor beta chains were all read from a single sample in a study of blood T cell repertoires in COVID-19. Libraries were prepared by immunoSEQ multiplex PCR; TCRdb keeps only in-frame clonotypes and omits some of them. The sample holds 60,000 to 80,000 clones; approximately 90% are singletons and the top ten take around 0.6%. The sample taken for sequencing was peripheral blood. Every receptor here comes from a man aged 55 to 69 with acute or convalescent COVID-19.

This chain uses TRBV30 with TRBJ2-1; D uncertain. Germline CDR1 and CDR2: GTSNPN and SVGIG (reference sequence). V lost 4 bases and J lost 1, with 14 bases in between. The CDR3 is 15 amino acids. In nucleotides, the CDR3 is TGTGCCTGGACTCCCGACTGGAAATCCTACAATGAGCAGTTCTTC. Its protein is CAWTPDWKSYNEQFF.

Here the CDR3 DNA reads TGTGCCAGTGGAGACAGGGTGAACACTGAAGCTTTCTTT. Protein sequence: CASGDRVNTEAFF. The chain uses TRBV19 and TRBJ1-1; the match to TRBD1 covers 7 bases. Trimming cost V 8 bases and J 0 bases; bases outside gene matches: 3. CDR3 length: 13 amino acids. Looked up from germline, CDR1 is LNHDA and CDR2 is SQIVND (reference sequence).

This clone is a singleton in its sample. The CDR3 loop reads CASSFELRPQHF. DNA for the CDR3: TGTGCCAGCAGTTTCGAGTTGCGGCCCCAGCATTTT. V usage is TRBV12-3 or TRBV12-4 and J usage is TRBJ1-5; D is unclear. CDR3 length: 12 residues. V gave up 3 bases and J gave up 9 bases, with 9 bases separating them.

The J gene is TRBJ2-3, the V gene TRBV7-2; the match to TRBD2 covers 8 bases. CDR3 size: 15 residues. Germline assignment: CDR1 SGHTA and CDR2 FQGNSA. Losses at the gene ends were 5 bases for V and 4 bases for J; bases not matched to a gene: 8. CDR3 nucleotide sequence: TGTGCCAGCAGCCCCCCCAGCGGGAGTGCAGATACGCAGTATTTT. Protein sequence: CASSPPSGSADTQYF.

In its sample, this clone was seen once. The chain combines TRBV18 with TRBJ2-2; D is unclear. There are 15 residues in the CDR3. CDR1 and CDR2 (germline): KGHSH, LQKENI. V dropped 2 bases and J dropped 0 bases, with 7 bases sitting between them. This CDR3 reads CASSPGLANTGELFF. CDR3 coding DNA: TGTGCCAGCTCACCAGGCCTCGCGAACACCGGGGAGCTGTTTTTT.

The chain is built from TRBV27 and TRBJ1-2, with D possibly being TRBD1 (6 bases). Germline V gene lookup returns CDR1 MNHEY and CDR2 SMNVEV (reference sequence). The CDR3 covers 17 residues. Trimming removed 6 bases at V and 0 bases at J, with 20 bases between. CDR3 protein: CASRGGTRGRANYGYTF. CDR3 in DNA: TGTGCCAGCAGGGGTGGGACAAGGGGCCGGGCTAACTATGGCTACACCTTC.

V is TRBV5-4 and J is TRBJ2-7, with 7 bases aligning to TRBD1. With 4 bases clipped from V and 6 bases from J, the junction kept 10 bases outside the gene matches. Per germline, CDR1 SGHNT and CDR2 YYREEE (reference sequence). The CDR3 covers 14 residues. The chain's CDR3 is CASSIPGRDSEQYF. The CDR3 DNA reads TGTGCCAGCAGCATCCCGGGTCGGGACAGCGAGCAGTACTTC.

The genes are TRBV6-5 and TRBJ2-7, with 7 bases aligning to TRBD1. The CDR3 consists of 15 residues. J lost 2 bases, V lost 4 bases, and 8 bases had no gene match. CDR1 is MNHEY and CDR2 is SVGAGI in the germline V gene. The CDR3 spells CASSSTGTVTYEQYF. CDR3 DNA sequence: TGTGCCAGCAGTTCCACCGGGACAGTTACCTACGAGCAGTACTTC.

This clone was recorded once. This rearrangement joins TRBV6-6 to TRBJ1-2; D possibly corresponds to TRBD1 (6 bases). The CDR3 is made up of 10 amino acids. V gave up 9 bases and J gave up 5 bases, with 7 bases separating them. Germline CDR1 and CDR2: MNHNY and SVGAGI (reference sequence). In DNA, the CDR3 is TGTGCCAGTCAGGGGTATGGCTACACCTTC. It translates to CASQGYGYTF.

The chain couples TRBV13 to TRBJ1-3, with 8 bases aligning to TRBD1. V gave up 6 bases and J gave up 0 bases; unmatched junction bases: 10. This CDR3 is built from 17 residues. Germline V gives CDR1 PRHDT, CDR2 FYEKMQ (reference sequence). The CDR3 DNA follows: TGTGCCAGCAGGGGGACCGGGACAGGTGTCTCTGGAAACACCATATATTTT. It specifies CASRGTGTGVSGNTIYF.